This is a list of T cell receptor beta chains from one sample in a study of identical twins. TCRdb reprocessed the 5' RACE reads with MiXCR, giving one entry per CDR3 protein. Of 400,000 to 500,000 distinct CDR3 sequences listed, under 20% are singletons. Sequenced input: naive T cells sorted from blood. The receptors stem from a man aged 45-60 years in good health. CDR3s leave out the opening cysteine and the closing phenylalanine or tryptophan. Each record gives: V gene, clone size, CDR3 protein. Clone size, where shown, is once, few, many, or a class for clones that have expanded.

>TRBV4-1|once
ASSPTGQGFSGANVLT
>TRBV7-8|many
ASSLDGTGYQPQH
>TRBV20-1|few
SARASGRYTGELF
>TRBV10-3|.
AISEEGQQETQY
>TRBV12-3/TRBV12-4|.
ASSLIGGYT
>TRBV20-1|many
SARQLAGGHVYEQY
>TRBV19|many
ASSIVGRSTLEQF
>TRBV3-1|.
ASSQVGTYTNTEAF
>TRBV12-3/TRBV12-4|.
ASSLGLMNTEAF
>TRBV7-2|.
ASSLLDRNEQY
>TRBV7-6|many
ASSLTWQGEGVTEAF
>TRBV10-3|many
ATVGPQETQY
>TRBV16|many
ASSQWLAGVSSEQF
>TRBV5-1|few
ASSPDRNSYNSPLH
>TRBV6-5|many
ASRGGTEAF
>TRBV9|once
ASSVSSLDTQY
>TRBV12-3/TRBV12-4|.
ASSASGALGTQY
>TRBV6-1|many
ASSERGQRNQPQH
>TRBV5-1|many
ASSPGTSGEQF
>TRBV29-1|many
SALELTGELF
>TRBV29-1|.
SVTGGGTEIYEQY
>TRBV5-1|few
ATRGGGDTEAF
>TRBV28|.
ASSLLDPDTQY
>TRBV20-1|few
SARGADGFEAF
>TRBV12-3/TRBV12-4|few
ASSLARAGRSPLH
>TRBV3-1|many
ASRDTNTGELF
>TRBV4-2|.
ASSQVAAAEYNEQF
>TRBV23-1|few
ASSPERANVLT
>TRBV4-3|.
ASSQDSAQGSYSGANVLT
>TRBV19|.
ASSWMASSYEQY
>TRBV7-6|few
ASSSGTGQYEQY
>TRBV7-2|many
ASSSRREAVYLGTQY
>TRBV12-3/TRBV12-4|few
ASNLAGVTDTQY
>TRBV19|.
ASRGGTGSSYEQY
>TRBV20-1|many
SARGAIAGGGYNEQF
>TRBV24-1|few
ATSDPGQIETQY
>TRBV5-1|.
ASSLMAGVETQY
>TRBV18|few
ASRPTSGVTDTQY